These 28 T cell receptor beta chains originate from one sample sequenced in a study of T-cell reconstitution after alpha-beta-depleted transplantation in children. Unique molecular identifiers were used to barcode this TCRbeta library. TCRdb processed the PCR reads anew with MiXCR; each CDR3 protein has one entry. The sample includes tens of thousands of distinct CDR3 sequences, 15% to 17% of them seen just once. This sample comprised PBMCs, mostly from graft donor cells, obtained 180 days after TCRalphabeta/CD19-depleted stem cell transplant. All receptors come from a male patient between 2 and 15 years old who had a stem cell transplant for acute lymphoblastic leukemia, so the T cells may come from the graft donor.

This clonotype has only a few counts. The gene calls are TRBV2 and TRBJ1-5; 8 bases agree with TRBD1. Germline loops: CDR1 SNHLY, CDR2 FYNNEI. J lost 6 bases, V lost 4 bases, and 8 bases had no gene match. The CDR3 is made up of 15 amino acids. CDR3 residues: CASSVSRGLGQPQHF. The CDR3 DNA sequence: TGTGCCAGCAGTGTAAGCAGGGGGCTCGGTCAGCCCCAGCATTTT.

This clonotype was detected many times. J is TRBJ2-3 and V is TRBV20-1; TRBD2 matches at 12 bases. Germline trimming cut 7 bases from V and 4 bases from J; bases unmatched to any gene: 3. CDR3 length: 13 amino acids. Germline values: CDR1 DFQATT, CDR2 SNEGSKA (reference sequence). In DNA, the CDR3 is TGCAGTGAGCGGACTAGCGGGGCAGATACGCAGTATTTT. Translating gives CSERTSGADTQYF.

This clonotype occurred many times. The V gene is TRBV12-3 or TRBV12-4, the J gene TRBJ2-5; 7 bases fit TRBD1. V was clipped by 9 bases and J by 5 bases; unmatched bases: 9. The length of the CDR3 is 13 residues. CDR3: CASRTGARETQYF. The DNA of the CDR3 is TGTGCCAGTCGAACAGGGGCGCGGGAGACCCAGTACTTC.

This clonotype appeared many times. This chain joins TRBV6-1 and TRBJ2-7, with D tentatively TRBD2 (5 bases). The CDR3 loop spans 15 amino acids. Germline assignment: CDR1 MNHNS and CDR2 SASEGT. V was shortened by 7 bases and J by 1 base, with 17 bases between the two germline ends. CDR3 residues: CASNPPRGISYEQYF. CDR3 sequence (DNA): TGTGCCAGCAACCCCCCCCGGGGTATTTCCTACGAGCAGTACTTC.

Here the CDR3 reads CSARDLRDRVSRWDQPQHF. The CDR3 nucleotides read TGCAGTGCTAGAGATCTGCGGGACAGGGTATCTCGGTGGGATCAGCCCCAGCATTTT. The chain couples TRBV20-1 to TRBJ1-5, with 9 bases lining up with TRBD1. The CDR3 has 19 amino acids. J was trimmed by 5 bases and V by 0 bases; bases with no gene match: 17. Per germline, CDR1 DFQATT and CDR2 SNEGSKA (reference sequence).

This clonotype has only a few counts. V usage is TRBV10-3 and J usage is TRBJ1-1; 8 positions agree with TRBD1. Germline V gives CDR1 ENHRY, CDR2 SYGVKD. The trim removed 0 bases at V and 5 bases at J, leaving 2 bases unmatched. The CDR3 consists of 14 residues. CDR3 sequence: CAISESTGATEAFF. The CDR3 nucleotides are TGTGCCATCAGTGAGTCGACAGGGGCAACTGAAGCTTTCTTT.

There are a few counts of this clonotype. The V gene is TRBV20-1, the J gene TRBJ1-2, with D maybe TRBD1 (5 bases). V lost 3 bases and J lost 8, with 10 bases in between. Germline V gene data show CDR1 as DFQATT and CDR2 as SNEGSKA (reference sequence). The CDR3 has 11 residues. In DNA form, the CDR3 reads TGCAGTGCTAGGCTTAGGGACGGCTACACCTTC. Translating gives CSARLRDGYTF.

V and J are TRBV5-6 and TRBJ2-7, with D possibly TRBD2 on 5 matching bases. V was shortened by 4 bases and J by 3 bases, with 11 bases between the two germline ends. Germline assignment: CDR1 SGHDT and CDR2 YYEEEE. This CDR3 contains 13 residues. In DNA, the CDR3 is TGTGCCAGCAGCCCCGGGGTCCGCTACGAGCAGTACTTC. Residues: CASSPGVRYEQYF.

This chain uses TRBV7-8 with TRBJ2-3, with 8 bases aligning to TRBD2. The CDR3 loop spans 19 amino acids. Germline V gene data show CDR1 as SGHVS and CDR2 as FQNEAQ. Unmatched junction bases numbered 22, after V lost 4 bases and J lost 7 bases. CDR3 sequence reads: CASSSDGTSGGPMRNTQYF. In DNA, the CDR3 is TGTGCCAGCAGCTCCGACGGGACATCGGGGGGGCCCATGAGGAATACGCAGTATTTT.

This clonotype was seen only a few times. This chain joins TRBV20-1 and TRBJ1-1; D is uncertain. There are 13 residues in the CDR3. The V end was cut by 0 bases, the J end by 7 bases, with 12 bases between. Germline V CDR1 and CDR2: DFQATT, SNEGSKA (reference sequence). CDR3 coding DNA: TGCAGTGCTAGAGACAGCCCGACAAATGAAGCTTTCTTT. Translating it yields CSARDSPTNEAFF.

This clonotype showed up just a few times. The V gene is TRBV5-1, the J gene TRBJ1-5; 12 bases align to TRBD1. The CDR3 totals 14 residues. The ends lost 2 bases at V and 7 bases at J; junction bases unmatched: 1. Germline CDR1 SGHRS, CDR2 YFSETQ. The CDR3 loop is CASSFGTGGQPQHF. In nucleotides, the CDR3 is TGCGCCAGCAGCTTTGGGACAGGGGGCCAGCCCCAGCATTTT.

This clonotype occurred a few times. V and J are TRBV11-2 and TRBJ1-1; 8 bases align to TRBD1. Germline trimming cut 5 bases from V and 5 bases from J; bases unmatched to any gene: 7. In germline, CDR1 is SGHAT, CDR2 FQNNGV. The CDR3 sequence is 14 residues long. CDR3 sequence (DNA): TGTGCCAGCAGCCGAAGGGGGGACAGGACTGAAGCTTTCTTT. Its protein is CASSRRGDRTEAFF.

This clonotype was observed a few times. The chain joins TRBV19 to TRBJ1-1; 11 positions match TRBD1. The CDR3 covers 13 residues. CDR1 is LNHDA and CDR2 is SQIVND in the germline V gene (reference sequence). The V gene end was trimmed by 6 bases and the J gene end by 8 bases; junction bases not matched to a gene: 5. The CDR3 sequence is CASSGQGAPEAFF. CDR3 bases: TGTGCCAGTAGCGGACAGGGGGCCCCCGAAGCTTTCTTT.

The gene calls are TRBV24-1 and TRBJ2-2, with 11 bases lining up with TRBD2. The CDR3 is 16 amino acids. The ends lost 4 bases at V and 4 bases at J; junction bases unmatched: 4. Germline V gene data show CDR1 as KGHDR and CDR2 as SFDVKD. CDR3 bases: TGTGCCACCAGTGAGTCCGGGACTAGCGGCACCGGGGAGCTGTTTTTT. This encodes CATSESGTSGTGELFF.

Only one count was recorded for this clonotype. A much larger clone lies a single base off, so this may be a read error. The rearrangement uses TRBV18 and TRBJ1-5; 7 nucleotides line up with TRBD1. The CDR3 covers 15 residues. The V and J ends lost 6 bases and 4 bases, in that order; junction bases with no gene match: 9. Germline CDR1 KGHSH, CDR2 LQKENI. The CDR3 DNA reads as TGTGCCAGCTCCCCTCCGGCAGGGGGGAATCAGCCCCAGCATTTT. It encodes CASSPPAGGNQPQHF.

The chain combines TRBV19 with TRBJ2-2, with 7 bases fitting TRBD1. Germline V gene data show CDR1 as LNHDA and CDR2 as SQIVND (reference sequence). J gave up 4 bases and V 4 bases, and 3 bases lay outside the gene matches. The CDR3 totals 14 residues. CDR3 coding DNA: TGTGCCAGTAGTAACCAGGGGGTCACCGGGGAGCTGTTTTTT. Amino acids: CASSNQGVTGELFF.

The CDR3 DNA sequence: TGTGCCAACACGGGACGCACGGGGACTCAGCCCCAGCATTTT. This encodes CANTGRTGTQPQHF. This sequence joins TRBV28 and TRBJ1-5; a weak D match, TRBD1 (5 bases). The CDR3 covers 14 residues. Germline V gene data show CDR1 as MDHEN and CDR2 as SYDVKM. V gave up 10 bases and J gave up 6 bases, with 19 bases separating them. Based on the CDR3 plus reference TRBV28 and TRBJ1-5, the full variable domain is DVKVTQSSRYLVKRTGEKVFLECVQDMDHENMFWYRQDPGLGLRLIYFSYDVKMKEKGDIPEGYSVSREKKERFSLILESASTNQTSMYLCANTGRTGTQPQHFGDGTRLSIL.

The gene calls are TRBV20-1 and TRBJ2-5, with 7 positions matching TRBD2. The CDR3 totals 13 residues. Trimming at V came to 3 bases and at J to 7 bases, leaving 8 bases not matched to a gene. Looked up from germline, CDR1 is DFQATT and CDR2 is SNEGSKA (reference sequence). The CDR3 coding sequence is TGCAGTGCTAGTTGGGACTACGGTCGGACCCAGTACTTC. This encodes CSASWDYGRTQYF.

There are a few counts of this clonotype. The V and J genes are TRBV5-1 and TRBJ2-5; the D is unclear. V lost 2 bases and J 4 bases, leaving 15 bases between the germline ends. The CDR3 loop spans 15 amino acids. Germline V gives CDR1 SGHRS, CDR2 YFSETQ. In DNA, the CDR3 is TGCGCCAGCAGCTTCTCACATCTTAGTAGAGAGACCCAGTACTTC. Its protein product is CASSFSHLSRETQYF.

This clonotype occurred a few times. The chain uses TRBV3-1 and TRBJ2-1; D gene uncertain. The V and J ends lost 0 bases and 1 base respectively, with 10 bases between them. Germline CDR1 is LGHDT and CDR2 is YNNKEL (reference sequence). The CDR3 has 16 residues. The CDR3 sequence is CASSQDVGQSYNEQFF. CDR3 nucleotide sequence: TGTGCCAGCAGCCAAGACGTGGGCCAATCCTACAATGAGCAGTTCTTC.

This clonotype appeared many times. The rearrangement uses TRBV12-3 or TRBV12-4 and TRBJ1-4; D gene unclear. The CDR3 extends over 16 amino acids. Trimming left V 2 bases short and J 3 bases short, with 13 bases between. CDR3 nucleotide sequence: TGTGCCAGCAGTTTATCTGGAGGGCGAGCTAATGAAAAACTGTTTTTT. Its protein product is CASSLSGGRANEKLFF.

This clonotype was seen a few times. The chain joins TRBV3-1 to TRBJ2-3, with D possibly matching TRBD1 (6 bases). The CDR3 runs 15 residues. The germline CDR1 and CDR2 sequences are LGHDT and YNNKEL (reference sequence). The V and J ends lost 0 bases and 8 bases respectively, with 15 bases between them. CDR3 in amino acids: CASSQDPAGVRTQYF. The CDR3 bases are TGTGCCAGCAGCCAAGATCCGGCAGGGGTGCGTACGCAGTATTTT.

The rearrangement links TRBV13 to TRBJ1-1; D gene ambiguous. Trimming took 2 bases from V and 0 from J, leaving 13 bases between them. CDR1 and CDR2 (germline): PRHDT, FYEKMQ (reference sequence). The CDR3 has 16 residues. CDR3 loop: CASSLNSYPMNTEAFF. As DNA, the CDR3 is TGTGCCAGCAGCTTAAACAGTTACCCGATGAACACTGAAGCTTTCTTT. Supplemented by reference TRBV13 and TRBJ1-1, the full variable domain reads AAGVIQSPRHLIKEKRETATLKCYPIPRHDTVYWYQQGPGQDPQFLISFYEKMQSDKGSIPDRFSAQQFSDYHSELNMSSLELGDSALYFCASSLNSYPMNTEAFFGQGTRLTVV.

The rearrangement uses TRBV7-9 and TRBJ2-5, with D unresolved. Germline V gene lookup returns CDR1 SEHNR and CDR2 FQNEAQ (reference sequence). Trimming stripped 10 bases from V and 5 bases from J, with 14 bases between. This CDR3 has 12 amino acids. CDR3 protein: CATDRRGETQYF. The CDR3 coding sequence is TGTGCCACCGATCGGCGTGGGGAGACCCAGTACTTC.

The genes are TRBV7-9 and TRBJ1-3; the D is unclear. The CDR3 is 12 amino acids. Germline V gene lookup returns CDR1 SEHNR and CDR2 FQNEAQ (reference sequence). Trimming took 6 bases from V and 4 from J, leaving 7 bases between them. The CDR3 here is CASSTYGNTIYF. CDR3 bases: TGTGCCAGCAGTACCTACGGAAACACCATATATTTT.

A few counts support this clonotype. CDR3 DNA sequence: TGTGCCAGCAGTTGGACAGGGAGACCCTATGGCTACACCTTC. The encoded protein is CASSWTGRPYGYTF. The rearrangement uses TRBV12-3 or TRBV12-4 and TRBJ1-2, with TRBD1 identical over 8 bases. With 4 bases clipped from V and 4 bases from J, the junction kept 5 bases outside the gene matches. The CDR3 spans 14 residues.

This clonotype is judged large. CDR3 sequence reads: CASSYSGGRGNSPLHF. The DNA for the CDR3 is TGTGCCAGCAGTTACTCGGGAGGGAGAGGAAATTCACCCCTCCACTTT. This chain joins TRBV6-6 and TRBJ1-6, with D unresolved. CDR1 and CDR2 (germline): MNHNY, SVGAGI (reference sequence). This CDR3 is built from 16 residues. V was cut by 0 bases and J by 7 bases, with 13 bases left in between.

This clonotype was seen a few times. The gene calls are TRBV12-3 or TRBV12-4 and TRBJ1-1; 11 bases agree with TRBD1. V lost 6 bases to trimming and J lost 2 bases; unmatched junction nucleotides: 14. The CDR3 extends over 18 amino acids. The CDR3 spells CASSLLMGQGVSNTEAFF. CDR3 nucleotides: TGTGCCAGCAGCCTTCTAATGGGACAGGGGGTATCAAACACTGAAGCTTTCTTT.